A selection of T cell receptor beta chains follows, all from one sample in a study of PD-1 blockade in classical Hodgkin lymphoma. Repertoires were generated with immunoSEQ multiplex PCR, while TCRdb's copy carries only in-frame clones and drops some. The sample includes about 43,000 clones, around 76% seen only once; the top ten take approximately 2.9%. The sequences come from peripheral blood mononuclear cells (PBMCs), collected before the second cycle of nivolumab. These receptor sequences come from a human donor with classical Hodgkin lymphoma. CDR3s include the opening cysteine and the closing phenylalanine or tryptophan. A D gene is named only where the DNA matches it firmly. Only part of the rows carry a size: once, few, many, or a class if the clone is expanded.

d_gene: NA; j_gene: TRBJ2-3; v_gene: TRBV6-4; abundance: NA; CDR3nt: TGTGCCAGCAGTCAACGGGGAGACGACACAGATACGCAGTATTTT; CDR3aa: CASSQRGDDTDTQYF
d_gene: NA; j_gene: TRBJ1-1; v_gene: TRBV19; abundance: NA; CDR3nt: TGTGCCAGTAGTATAACGGGATGGAACACTGAAGCTTTCTTT; CDR3aa: CASSITGWNTEAFF
d_gene: NA; j_gene: TRBJ1-5; v_gene: TRBV7-2; abundance: NA; CDR3nt: TGTGCCAGCAGCTTATGGACAGACAATCAGCCCCAGCATTTT; CDR3aa: CASSLWTDNQPQHF
d_gene: NA; j_gene: TRBJ1-4; v_gene: TRBV14; abundance: NA; CDR3nt: TGTGCCAGCAGCCCGAGGCCGAGGGAAGGACTGTTTTTT; CDR3aa: CASSPRPREGLFF
d_gene: NA; j_gene: TRBJ1-1; v_gene: TRBV10-1; abundance: NA; CDR3nt: TGCGCCAGCAGTGGACTGGGGGTAAGCACTGAAGCTTTCTTT; CDR3aa: CASSGLGVSTEAFF
d_gene: TRBD2; j_gene: TRBJ2-3; v_gene: TRBV18; abundance: NA; CDR3nt: TGTGCCAGCTCACCACCGAGCGGGGGGGCCGGAGATACGCAGTATTTT; CDR3aa: CASSPPSGGAGDTQYF
d_gene: TRBD2; j_gene: TRBJ2-1; v_gene: TRBV19; abundance: NA; CDR3nt: TGTGCCAGTAGTATGAAGGGGACTAGGCCCTACAATGAGCAGTTCTTC; CDR3aa: CASSMKGTRPYNEQFF
d_gene: NA; j_gene: TRBJ2-5; v_gene: TRBV7-3; abundance: NA; CDR3nt: TGTGCCAGCAGCTTAACTACGGAGGAGACCCAGTACTTC; CDR3aa: CASSLTTEETQYF
d_gene: TRBD2; j_gene: TRBJ2-1; v_gene: TRBV28; abundance: NA; CDR3nt: TGTGCCAGCAGCCAGACCGGGACTAGCGGGAGGGCCAATGAGCAGTTCTTC; CDR3aa: CASSQTGTSGRANEQFF
d_gene: TRBD2; j_gene: TRBJ2-2; v_gene: TRBV7-2; abundance: NA; CDR3nt: TGTGCCAGCAGCTTAGATGCTGCTAGCGGGCGAACCGGGGAGCTGTTTTTT; CDR3aa: CASSLDAASGRTGELFF
d_gene: TRBD1; j_gene: TRBJ1-2; v_gene: TRBV30; abundance: once; CDR3nt: TGTGCCTTAACAGGGGGGGGTAACTATGGCTACACCTTC; CDR3aa: CALTGGGNYGYTF
d_gene: TRBD1; j_gene: TRBJ1-1; v_gene: TRBV18; abundance: NA; CDR3nt: TGTGCCAGCTCACGGGGGACAGACAACACTGAAGCTTTCTTT; CDR3aa: CASSRGTDNTEAFF
d_gene: TRBD1; j_gene: TRBJ1-2; v_gene: TRBV6-5; abundance: NA; CDR3nt: TGTGCCAGCAGTTCGTGGGACAGGCACTATGGCTACACCTTC; CDR3aa: CASSSWDRHYGYTF
d_gene: TRBD1; j_gene: TRBJ1-2; v_gene: TRBV6-5; abundance: NA; CDR3nt: TGTGCCAGCAGACAGGGGAATGACTATGGCTACACCTTC; CDR3aa: CASRQGNDYGYTF
d_gene: NA; j_gene: TRBJ2-1; v_gene: TRBV29-1; abundance: NA; CDR3nt: TGCAGCGTTGCTAATGAGCAGTTCTTC; CDR3aa: CSVANEQFF
d_gene: TRBD1; j_gene: TRBJ2-7; v_gene: TRBV19; abundance: NA; CDR3nt: TGTGCCAGTAGTATCCCCGACAGGGTTCACGAGCAGTACTTC; CDR3aa: CASSIPDRVHEQYF
d_gene: NA; j_gene: TRBJ1-2; v_gene: TRBV28; abundance: NA; CDR3nt: TGTGCCAGCAGTCCCCGTGGCGGGGTGGTTTATGGCTACACCTTC; CDR3aa: CASSPRGGVVYGYTF
d_gene: NA; j_gene: TRBJ1-6; v_gene: TRBV4-3; abundance: NA; CDR3nt: TGCGCCAGCAGCCAAGATCCTCCAGTTAGGGTGTATAATTCACCCCTCCACTTT; CDR3aa: CASSQDPPVRVYNSPLHF
d_gene: TRBD1; j_gene: TRBJ1-2; v_gene: TRBV27; abundance: NA; CDR3nt: TGTGCCAGCAGTCCCCAACAGGGGACCGATGGCTACACCTTC; CDR3aa: CASSPQQGTDGYTF
d_gene: NA; j_gene: TRBJ1-6; v_gene: TRBV20-1; abundance: NA; CDR3nt: TGCAGTGCTAGACAGGAACCGTCCCTCCACTTT; CDR3aa: CSARQEPSLHF
d_gene: TRBD2; j_gene: TRBJ2-3; v_gene: TRBV27; abundance: NA; CDR3nt: TGTGCCAGCAGTTTTAGCGGGAGTACGACAGATACGCAGTATTTT; CDR3aa: CASSFSGSTTDTQYF
d_gene: NA; j_gene: TRBJ1-2; v_gene: TRBV18; abundance: NA; CDR3nt: TGTGCCAGCTCAGAGGGAGATGGCTACACCTTC; CDR3aa: CASSEGDGYTF
d_gene: NA; j_gene: TRBJ1-1; v_gene: TRBV4-1; abundance: few; CDR3nt: TGCGCCAGCAGCCAAGTAGAATGGGACACTGAAGCTTTCTTT; CDR3aa: CASSQVEWDTEAFF
d_gene: NA; j_gene: TRBJ2-2; v_gene: TRBV19; abundance: few; CDR3nt: TGTGCCAGTAGTATAGTGGGGGCGAACACCGGGGAGCTGTTTTTT; CDR3aa: CASSIVGANTGELFF
d_gene: TRBD2; j_gene: TRBJ2-2; v_gene: TRBV5-1; abundance: medium-sized; CDR3nt: TGCGCCAGCAGCTTGGCCGGGACTAGCGGGAACACCGGGGAGCTGTTTTTT; CDR3aa: CASSLAGTSGNTGELFF
d_gene: NA; j_gene: TRBJ1-1; v_gene: TRBV19; abundance: NA; CDR3nt: TGTGCCAGTAGTATATTAAGGGGGGAAGCTTTCTTT; CDR3aa: CASSILRGEAFF
d_gene: NA; j_gene: TRBJ2-7; v_gene: TRBV7-2; abundance: NA; CDR3nt: TGTGCCAGCAGCGAGCCCTCCTACGAGCAGTACTTC; CDR3aa: CASSEPSYEQYF
d_gene: NA; j_gene: TRBJ2-7; v_gene: TRBV6-5; abundance: NA; CDR3nt: TGTGCCAGCAGTTCCCGTTTTCTTACAACCTTCTACGAGCAGTACTTC; CDR3aa: CASSSRFLTTFYEQYF
d_gene: TRBD2; j_gene: TRBJ2-3; v_gene: TRBV4-2; abundance: few; CDR3nt: TGTGCCAGCAGCCAAATGAGCGGGGGGGCTCGCACAGATACGCAGTATTTT; CDR3aa: CASSQMSGGARTDTQYF
d_gene: NA; j_gene: TRBJ2-2; v_gene: TRBV29-1; abundance: NA; CDR3nt: TGCAGCGTCCCACTTTTTGCCGGGGAGCTGTTTTTT; CDR3aa: CSVPLFAGELFF
d_gene: NA; j_gene: TRBJ1-1; v_gene: TRBV5-4; abundance: once; CDR3nt: TGTGCCAGCAGCTTGGTTGGCGGGGCTGAAGCTTTCTTT; CDR3aa: CASSLVGGAEAFF
d_gene: NA; j_gene: TRBJ1-2; v_gene: TRBV18; abundance: NA; CDR3nt: TGTGCCAGCTCACTTCTTGTCGAAGGGCTCTATGGCTACACCTTC; CDR3aa: CASSLLVEGLYGYTF
d_gene: TRBD1; j_gene: TRBJ2-3; v_gene: TRBV19; abundance: NA; CDR3nt: TGTGCCAGTAGCAGGGACAGGGGAGCGGATACGCAGTATTTT; CDR3aa: CASSRDRGADTQYF
d_gene: NA; j_gene: TRBJ2-4; v_gene: TRBV2; abundance: few; CDR3nt: TGTGCCAGCGGCATAACTATAGCCAAAAACATTCAGTACTTC; CDR3aa: CASGITIAKNIQYF
d_gene: TRBD1; j_gene: TRBJ1-4; v_gene: TRBV30; abundance: once; CDR3nt: TGTGCCTGGAGTGTCAAAGGACAGGGGAATGAAAAACTGTTTTTT; CDR3aa: CAWSVKGQGNEKLFF
d_gene: NA; j_gene: TRBJ1-2; v_gene: TRBV30; abundance: NA; CDR3nt: TGTGCCTGGCTCGACAGGCGCTCATTCTATGGCTACACCTTC; CDR3aa: CAWLDRRSFYGYTF
d_gene: NA; j_gene: TRBJ2-3; v_gene: TRBV9; abundance: NA; CDR3nt: TGTGCCAGCAGCTTATTTACCTCTACCCGAGATACGCAGTATTTT; CDR3aa: CASSLFTSTRDTQYF
d_gene: NA; j_gene: TRBJ2-1; v_gene: TRBV25-1; abundance: NA; CDR3nt: TGTGCCAGCAGTGAAATGAAGGGGTTCAACAATGAGCAGTTCTTC; CDR3aa: CASSEMKGFNNEQFF
d_gene: NA; j_gene: TRBJ1-4; v_gene: TRBV6-4; abundance: NA; CDR3nt: TGTGCCAGCAGTCCCCCCCTAGCAGGGCCATCTAATGAAAAACTGTTTTTT; CDR3aa: CASSPPLAGPSNEKLFF
d_gene: TRBD1; j_gene: TRBJ2-2; v_gene: TRBV19; abundance: NA; CDR3nt: TGTGCCAGTAGTTCGGGACAGGGAGGAACCGGGGAGCTGTTTTTT; CDR3aa: CASSSGQGGTGELFF
d_gene: NA; j_gene: TRBJ1-1; v_gene: TRBV19; abundance: NA; CDR3nt: TGTGCCAGTAGTAACCCCAAGAGGCAGGGCAGGAACACTGAAGCTTTCTTT; CDR3aa: CASSNPKRQGRNTEAFF
d_gene: NA; j_gene: TRBJ1-3; v_gene: TRBV13; abundance: NA; CDR3nt: TGTGCCAGCTTAGGACTTACTGGAAACACCATATATTTT; CDR3aa: CASLGLTGNTIYF
d_gene: TRBD1; j_gene: TRBJ1-2; v_gene: TRBV27; abundance: NA; CDR3nt: TGTGCCAGCAGTCTTCGTACAGGGGTAAATAACTATGGCTACACCTTC; CDR3aa: CASSLRTGVNNYGYTF
d_gene: NA; j_gene: TRBJ2-1; v_gene: TRBV5-6; abundance: NA; CDR3nt: TGTGCCAGCAGCATCTCAGGGGAGCAGTTCTTC; CDR3aa: CASSISGEQFF
d_gene: NA; j_gene: TRBJ1-5; v_gene: TRBV18; abundance: NA; CDR3nt: TGTGCCAGCTCACCAACAAATTACAGGGCGCGCAATCAGCCCCAGCATTTT; CDR3aa: CASSPTNYRARNQPQHF
d_gene: TRBD1; j_gene: TRBJ2-5; v_gene: TRBV28; abundance: few; CDR3nt: TGTGCCAGCAGTTTCAACCAGGGGGACGGGGAGACCCAGTACTTC; CDR3aa: CASSFNQGDGETQYF
d_gene: TRBD1; j_gene: TRBJ2-1; v_gene: TRBV6-4; abundance: NA; CDR3nt: TGTGCCAGCAGAGACCCCAGGGGGAGCAATGAGCAGTTCTTC; CDR3aa: CASRDPRGSNEQFF
d_gene: TRBD1; j_gene: TRBJ1-1; v_gene: TRBV30; abundance: NA; CDR3nt: TGTGCCTGGAGTGGACAGGGGGCCACTGAAGCTTTCTTT; CDR3aa: CAWSGQGATEAFF
d_gene: NA; j_gene: TRBJ1-2; v_gene: TRBV27; abundance: NA; CDR3nt: TGTGCCAGCAGTTCGGGGGGAGATGGCTACACCTTC; CDR3aa: CASSSGGDGYTF
d_gene: NA; j_gene: TRBJ2-7; v_gene: TRBV27; abundance: once; CDR3nt: TGTGCCAGCAGTTCGGTGGCGGGTTCCTACGAGCAGTACTTC; CDR3aa: CASSSVAGSYEQYF
d_gene: NA; j_gene: TRBJ2-7; v_gene: TRBV6-5; abundance: NA; CDR3nt: TGTGCCAGCAGTCTCGACAAAAGGGAGCAGTACTTC; CDR3aa: CASSLDKREQYF
d_gene: TRBD2; j_gene: TRBJ2-2; v_gene: TRBV4-1; abundance: NA; CDR3nt: TGCGCCAGCAGCCGGGAGGGGTCTAACACCGGGGAGCTGTTTTTT; CDR3aa: CASSREGSNTGELFF
d_gene: TRBD1; j_gene: TRBJ1-5; v_gene: TRBV4-1; abundance: NA; CDR3nt: TGCGCCAGCAGCCGAGGGGACAGATTTAGCAATCAGCCCCAGCATTTT; CDR3aa: CASSRGDRFSNQPQHF
d_gene: NA; j_gene: TRBJ1-1; v_gene: TRBV4-3; abundance: NA; CDR3nt: TGCGCCAGCAGCCAAGCCTCCGTCGGACGTTTGAACACTGAAGCTTTCTTT; CDR3aa: CASSQASVGRLNTEAFF
d_gene: TRBD2; j_gene: TRBJ2-1; v_gene: TRBV15; abundance: few; CDR3nt: TGTGCCACCAGCGGACTAGCGGGAGGAGGGGAGCAGTTCTTC; CDR3aa: CATSGLAGGGEQFF
d_gene: NA; j_gene: TRBJ1-1; v_gene: TRBV7-8; abundance: NA; CDR3nt: TGTGCCAGCAGCTTAGAGGGCAGCCGGGGGACTGAAGCTTTCTTT; CDR3aa: CASSLEGSRGTEAFF
d_gene: NA; j_gene: TRBJ1-2; v_gene: TRBV7-9; abundance: NA; CDR3nt: TGTGCCAGCAGCTTAATCATATTAAGGACTGAGCAGGCGCATGGCTACACCTTC; CDR3aa: CASSLIILRTEQAHGYTF
d_gene: NA; j_gene: TRBJ1-3; v_gene: TRBV6-6; abundance: NA; CDR3nt: TGTGCCAGCAGCTTCGGGGGGGCGGTTGGAAACACCATATATTTT; CDR3aa: CASSFGGAVGNTIYF